Below are 32 T cell receptor beta chains sequenced from a single sample in a study of T-cell reconstitution after alpha-beta-depleted transplantation in children. TCRbeta library preparation incorporated unique molecular identifiers. TCRdb recomputed calls from the PCR reads with MiXCR, one row per CDR3 protein. The sample shows approximately 420,000 distinct CDR3 sequences, about 11% of them seen only once. The source was PBMCs from the stem cell graft donor, collected from the stem cell graft. These receptors all stem from a human donor who donated a stem cell graft to a child with acute myeloid leukemia.

This clonotype was seen repeatedly, ten times or more. The chain employs TRBV29-1 and TRBJ2-1; D is perhaps TRBD2 (5 bases). V was pared by 3 bases and J by 8 bases, with 11 bases between. This CDR3 is built from 12 residues. Germline V gives CDR1 SQVTM, CDR2 ANQGSEA. CDR3 amino acids: CSVDKGADEQFF. The CDR3 DNA sequence: TGCAGCGTTGATAAGGGAGCCGATGAGCAGTTCTTC.

This clonotype was seen a few times. The chain has TRBV20-1 and TRBJ1-2, with D unresolved. Between the trimmed V and J ends, which lost 0 bases and 8 bases, there was a span of 10 bases. Germline values: CDR1 DFQATT, CDR2 SNEGSKA (reference sequence). This CDR3 is 12 amino acids long. In DNA, the CDR3 is TGCAGTGCTAGAGATTTGGCTCGGGGCTACACCTTC. It is translated as CSARDLARGYTF.

The rearrangement links TRBV20-1 to TRBJ2-1; possibly TRBD2 for D (6 bases). This CDR3 is 15 amino acids long. Germline CDR1 and CDR2: DFQATT and SNEGSKA (reference sequence). The V gene lost 5 bases and the J gene lost 12 bases, with 26 bases spanning the gap. CDR3 in amino acids: CSAPLTGTPYNLQFF. The DNA for the CDR3 is TGCAGTGCTCCCCTGACCGGGACTCCCTACAATTTGCAGTTCTTC.

The sample holds many counts of this clonotype. J is TRBJ1-2 and V is TRBV4-1, with 10 bases aligning to TRBD1. The trim removed 3 bases at V and 5 bases at J, leaving 6 bases unmatched. The CDR3 spans 15 residues. The germline V gene has CDR1 MGHRA and CDR2 YSYEKL. The CDR3 reads CASSQAQGQGYGYTF. CDR3 coding DNA: TGCGCCAGCAGCCAGGCCCAGGGACAGGGGTATGGCTACACCTTC.

This clonotype has at least ten counts. V and J are TRBV5-1 and TRBJ1-5; 9 bases line up with TRBD1. This CDR3 is built from 13 residues. CDR1 is SGHRS and CDR2 is YFSETQ in the germline V gene. The ends lost 5 bases at V and 5 bases at J; junction bases unmatched: 2. The chain's CDR3 is CASSWDRDQPQHF. In nucleotides, the CDR3 is TGCGCCAGCAGTTGGGACAGGGATCAGCCCCAGCATTTT.

This clonotype has only a few counts. The J gene is TRBJ2-1, the V gene TRBV3-1; 11 nucleotides agree with TRBD2. CDR1 and CDR2 (germline): LGHDT, YNNKEL (reference sequence). The CDR3 sequence is 15 residues long. The ends lost 1 base at V and 9 bases at J; junction bases unmatched: 5. The CDR3 loop reads CASSQVAGGPSEQFF. The CDR3 DNA sequence: TGTGCCAGCAGCCAAGTAGCGGGAGGGCCCAGTGAGCAGTTCTTC.

The table lists this clonotype with a few counts. The V gene is TRBV5-1, the J gene TRBJ2-1; TRBD2 aligns across 10 bases. The germline gives CDR1 SGHRS, CDR2 YFSETQ. V shed 2 bases and J 6 bases; nucleotides not matched to a gene: 5. This CDR3 comprises 15 residues. CDR3: CASSFLAGEANEQFF. The CDR3 DNA follows: TGCGCCAGCAGCTTTCTAGCGGGAGAGGCCAATGAGCAGTTCTTC. Using reference TRBV5-1 and TRBJ2-1 for the parts outside the CDR3, the full variable domain is KAGVTQTPRYLIKTRGQQVTLSCSPISGHRSVSWYQQTPGQGLQFLFEYFSETQRNKGNFPGRFSGRQFSNSRSEMNVSTLELGDSALYLCASSFLAGEANEQFFGPGTRLTVL.

This clonotype was picked up a small number of times. The chain links TRBV15 to TRBJ2-4; D remains ambiguous. CDR1 is LNHNV, CDR2 YYDKDF, per germline (reference sequence). The CDR3 consists of 16 residues. The V end lost 3 bases, the J end lost 0 bases, and 12 bases lay between the germline ends. Here the CDR3 reads CATSSTGSLAKNIQYF. The CDR3 region has the DNA TGTGCCACCAGCAGTACGGGCTCTTTAGCCAAAAACATTCAGTACTTC. Full variable domain (missing parts from reference TRBV15 and TRBJ2-4): DAMVIQNPRYQVTQFGKPVTLSCSQTLNHNVMYWYQQKSSQAPKLLFHYYDKDFNNEADTPDNFQSRRPNTSFCFLDIRSPGLGDTAMYLCATSSTGSLAKNIQYFGAGTRLSVL.

The V and J genes are TRBV6-5 and TRBJ1-2, with a tentative D call TRBD1 (5 bases). CDR1 and CDR2 from the germline V gene are MNHEY and SVGAGI. V shed 0 bases and J shed 6 bases, with 14 bases lying between them. The CDR3 contains 15 residues. The CDR3 loop reads CASSYSLGQGNGYTF. The CDR3 DNA follows: TGTGCCAGCAGTTACTCCCTCGGTCAGGGAAATGGCTACACCTTC.

This clonotype appeared a few times. The rearrangement joins TRBV21-1 to TRBJ1-5; TRBD1 was called by the table and not checked on the DNA. TRBV21-1 is a recognized pseudogene. The CDR3 has 17 residues. CDR3 coding DNA: TGTGCCAGCCGAGTCAGCCCCGACAAGGATAGCAATCAGCCCCAGCATTTT. Translation: CASRVSPDKDSNQPQHF.

This clonotype occurred many times. Here the CDR3 DNA reads TGCAGCGCCAGAAACAGGGGATGGGAGACCCAGTACTTC. This encodes CSARNRGWETQYF. This chain links TRBV29-1 with TRBJ2-5; 7 bases are a match to TRBD1. This CDR3 is 13 amino acids long. Germline V gives CDR1 SQVTM, CDR2 ANQGSEA. Trimming took 7 bases from V and 5 from J; bases not matched to a gene: 10. Looking up the rest from reference TRBV29-1 and TRBJ2-5 gives the full variable domain: SAVISQKPSRDICQRGTSLTIQCQVDSQVTMMFWYRQQPGQSLTLIATANQGSEATYESGFVIDKFPISRPNLTFSTLTVSNMSPEDSSIYLCSARNRGWETQYFGPGTRLLVL.

The genes are TRBV4-3 and TRBJ2-1; possibly TRBD2 for D (6 bases). This CDR3 contains 16 residues. The V end was cut by 3 bases, the J end by 6 bases, with 18 bases between. Per germline, CDR1 LGHNA and CDR2 YSLEER. This CDR3 reads CASSQVSGSGSNEQFF. The DNA of the CDR3 is TGCGCCAGCAGCCAGGTTAGCGGTTCGGGGAGCAATGAGCAGTTCTTC.

This clonotype was counted between two and nine times. The V gene is TRBV25-1, the J gene TRBJ2-4; weak D call: TRBD2 (5 bases). The CDR3 is 17 amino acids. The V end was cut by 1 base, the J end by 0 bases, with 13 bases between. CDR1 and CDR2 from the germline V gene are MGHDK and SYGVNS. The CDR3 nucleotides are TGTGCCAGCAGTGAATTGCGGGCGCGGCTAGCCAAAAACATTCAGTACTTC. Its translation is CASSELRARLAKNIQYF. Looking up the rest from reference TRBV25-1 and TRBJ2-4 gives the full variable domain: EADIYQTPRYLVIGTGKKITLECSQTMGHDKMYWYQQDPGMELHLIHYSYGVNSTEKGDLSSESTVSRIRTEHFPLTLESARPSHTSQYLCASSELRARLAKNIQYFGAGTRLSVL.

This clonotype appeared a few times. The chain employs TRBV10-3 and TRBJ1-4; a possible D gene is TRBD1 (5 bases). CDR1 ENHRY and CDR2 SYGVKD come from the germline V gene. The CDR3 runs 15 residues. The germline V and J ends were trimmed by 3 bases and 8 bases, with 16 bases remaining between them. CDR3 sequence: CAISESAGGNEKLFF. DNA for the CDR3: TGTGCCATCAGTGAATCGGCCGGGGGGAACGAAAAACTGTTTTTT.

The chain joins TRBV9 to TRBJ2-5; D perhaps matches TRBD1 (5 bases). Trimming removed 3 bases from V and 1 base from J, with 10 bases in between. Per germline, CDR1 SGDLS and CDR2 YYNGEE. The CDR3 consists of 14 residues. The CDR3 loop is CASSADSLQETQYF. The CDR3 region has the DNA TGTGCCAGCAGCGCAGACAGTCTCCAAGAGACCCAGTACTTC.

This clonotype was observed at least ten times. The chain uses TRBV12-3 or TRBV12-4 and TRBJ2-7; D gene ambiguous. The CDR3 contains 11 residues. Trimming left V 8 bases short and J 1 base short, with 6 bases between. Here the CDR3 DNA reads TGTGCCAGCGGCAGATCCTACGAGCAGTACTTC. This encodes CASGRSYEQYF.

This chain connects TRBV5-6 to TRBJ1-1; no reliable D call. CDR1 and CDR2 (germline): SGHDT, YYEEEE. V lost 0 bases and J 2 bases, leaving 8 bases between the germline ends. The CDR3 sequence is 14 residues long. The CDR3 spells CASSLGTDNTEAFF. In DNA, the CDR3 is TGTGCCAGCAGCTTGGGGACGGACAACACTGAAGCTTTCTTT.

This clonotype has just a few counts. The V and J genes are TRBV5-4 and TRBJ1-1, with 8 positions matching TRBD1. The CDR3 has 13 amino acids. V lost 4 bases to trimming and J lost 6 bases; unmatched junction nucleotides: 5. Looked up from germline, CDR1 is SGHNT and CDR2 is YYREEE (reference sequence). CDR3: CASSRTGRAEAFF. The CDR3 DNA reads as TGTGCCAGCAGCAGGACAGGGCGGGCTGAAGCTTTCTTT. Supplemented by reference TRBV5-4 and TRBJ1-1, the full variable domain reads ETGVTQSPTHLIKTRGQQVTLRCSSQSGHNTVSWYQQALGQGPQFIFQYYREEENGRGNFPPRFSGLQFPNYSSELNVNALELDDSALYLCASSRTGRAEAFFGQGTRLTVV.

This chain connects TRBV12-5 to TRBJ1-1; D ambiguous. This CDR3 is 13 amino acids long. The V gene lost 1 base and the J gene lost 1 base, with 4 bases spanning the gap. The germline gives CDR1 LGHNT, CDR2 FRNRAP. The CDR3: CASGLGTNTEAFF. The CDR3 bases are TGTGCTAGTGGTTTGGGCACGAACACTGAAGCTTTCTTT.

This clonotype was seen many times. The gene calls are TRBV9 and TRBJ2-3; 9 positions match TRBD2. Unmatched junction bases numbered 7, after V lost 0 bases and J lost 2 bases. CDR3 size: 17 residues. Germline V gene lookup returns CDR1 SGDLS and CDR2 YYNGEE. The CDR3 DNA is TGTGCCAGCAGCGTAGACCCAGCGGGGGGCCCCACAGATACGCAGTATTTT. Amino acid sequence: CASSVDPAGGPTDTQYF.

The chain employs TRBV20-1 and TRBJ2-1, with TRBD2 matching 7 bases. The CDR3 spans 15 residues. With 3 bases clipped from V and 0 bases from J, the junction kept 5 bases outside the gene matches. Germline-derived CDR1 and CDR2 are DFQATT and SNEGSKA (reference sequence). CDR3 sequence reads: CSASKGLGSYNEQFF. DNA of the CDR3: TGCAGTGCTAGTAAAGGACTAGGCTCCTACAATGAGCAGTTCTTC.

V and J are TRBV20-1 and TRBJ1-1; possible D gene TRBD1, 5 bases. V lost 1 base, J lost 11 bases, and 17 bases lay in between. CDR3 size: 13 residues. Germline lookup yields CDR1 DFQATT and CDR2 SNEGSKA (reference sequence). CDR3 protein: CSARVAGPLSAFF. CDR3 sequence (DNA): TGCAGTGCTAGAGTGGCAGGGCCCCTGTCGGCTTTCTTT.

CDR3 residues: CASSSMTGPSSYNSPLHF. Here the CDR3 DNA reads TGTGCCAGCAGTTCCATGACAGGGCCGAGCTCCTATAATTCACCCCTCCACTTT. The chain carries TRBV27 and TRBJ1-6; TRBD1 agrees at 7 bases. Germline V gene sequence: CDR1 MNHEY, CDR2 SMNVEV (reference sequence). The CDR3 loop spans 18 amino acids. Trimming at V came to 4 bases and at J to 0 bases, leaving 9 bases not matched to a gene.

This chain links TRBV10-3 with TRBJ2-2; 10 bases agree with TRBD2. Losses at the gene ends were 2 bases for V and 5 bases for J; bases not matched to a gene: 5. In germline, CDR1 is ENHRY, CDR2 SYGVKD. The CDR3 loop spans 16 amino acids. CDR3 nucleotide sequence: TGTGCCATCAGTGAGGGAAATAGCGGGGGGACCGGGGAGCTGTTTTTT. It translates to CAISEGNSGGTGELFF.

V and J are TRBV29-1 and TRBJ1-2; D call uncertain. The CDR3 extends over 13 amino acids. V lost 2 bases and J lost 13, with 20 bases in between. Germline V gene data show CDR1 as SQVTM and CDR2 as ANQGSEA. CDR3 nucleotides: TGCAGCGTTGAAACTTCTTCGGTTTCCGGTGTCACCTTC. This translates into CSVETSSVSGVTF.

This clonotype has only a few counts. The chain links TRBV2 to TRBJ2-3; D may be TRBD2 (7 bases). V dropped 7 bases and J dropped 1 base, with 15 bases sitting between them. Germline values: CDR1 SNHLY, CDR2 FYNNEI. The length of the CDR3 is 15 residues. CDR3: CASNQGGGRTDTQYF. DNA for the CDR3: TGTGCCAGCAATCAGGGCGGGGGCCGCACAGATACGCAGTATTTT.

This clonotype was detected only a few times. Germline and junction disagree at one end, which may indicate a read error. J is TRBJ2-1 and V is TRBV2, with a possible D match to TRBD2 (6 bases). Germline V gives CDR1 SNHLY, CDR2 FYNNEI. The CDR3 contains 12 residues. The CDR3 coding sequence is TGTGCCAGCACTAAAACCGGGACTGAGCTACTCTTC. Amino acids: CASTKTGTELLF.

Ten or more counts support this clonotype. The V and J genes are TRBV7-8 and TRBJ1-6, with 7 bases identical to TRBD1. V was pared by 5 bases and J by 8 bases, with 9 bases of the junction left unmatched. Germline assignment: CDR1 SGHVS and CDR2 FQNEAQ. This CDR3 is 15 amino acids long. The CDR3 DNA sequence: TGTGCCAGCAGCCGAAAGACAGGGTACGATTCACCCCTCCACTTT. It specifies CASSRKTGYDSPLHF.

The V and J genes are TRBV5-1 and TRBJ2-1; unclear D gene. The CDR3 spans 14 residues. Deletions cut 3 bases from V and 7 bases from J, with 14 bases between. Germline CDR1 SGHRS, CDR2 YFSETQ. The CDR3: CASSSLMAWNEQFF. CDR3 bases: TGCGCCAGCAGCTCACTAATGGCGTGGAATGAGCAGTTCTTC. Filled out from reference TRBV5-1 and TRBJ2-1, the complete variable domain reads KAGVTQTPRYLIKTRGQQVTLSCSPISGHRSVSWYQQTPGQGLQFLFEYFSETQRNKGNFPGRFSGRQFSNSRSEMNVSTLELGDSALYLCASSSLMAWNEQFFGPGTRLTVL.

This clonotype was counted a few times. The rearrangement uses TRBV11-1 and TRBJ2-4, with 8 bases lining up with TRBD2. Germline-derived CDR1 and CDR2 are SGHAT and FQDESV (reference sequence). The CDR3 runs 18 residues. Trimming cost V 3 bases and J 8 bases; bases outside gene matches: 18. CDR3 DNA: TGTGCCAGCAGCTTCAACAAGGAAAGGCTTAGCGGGAAGGACATTCAGTACTTC. This sequence encodes CASSFNKERLSGKDIQYF. Together with reference TRBV11-1 and TRBJ2-4, the CDR3 gives the full variable domain: EAEVAQSPRYKITEKSQAVAFWCDPISGHATLYWYRQILGQGPELLVQFQDESVVDDSQLPKDRFSAERLKGVDSTLKIQPAELGDSAMYLCASSFNKERLSGKDIQYFGAGTRLSVL.

This clonotype was detected ten times or more. This chain connects TRBV4-1 to TRBJ2-1; 11 bases are a match to TRBD2. The CDR3 consists of 14 residues. Looked up from germline, CDR1 is MGHRA and CDR2 is YSYEKL. V shed 2 bases and J 9 bases; nucleotides not matched to a gene: 3. Written as DNA, the CDR3 is TGCGCCAGCAGCCAATCAGGGACTAGCGGTGAGCAGTTCTTC. This encodes CASSQSGTSGEQFF.

The chain has TRBV7-6 and TRBJ2-3, with D tentatively TRBD1 or TRBD2 (6 bases each). This CDR3 spans 16 amino acids. V was shortened by 0 bases and J by 3 bases, with 13 bases between the two germline ends. The germline V gene encodes CDR1 SGHVS and CDR2 FNYEAQ. The CDR3 DNA sequence: TGTGCCAGCAGCTTAGCTCTAGGGGGGCTGACAGATACGCAGTATTTT. Translated, it gives CASSLALGGLTDTQYF.